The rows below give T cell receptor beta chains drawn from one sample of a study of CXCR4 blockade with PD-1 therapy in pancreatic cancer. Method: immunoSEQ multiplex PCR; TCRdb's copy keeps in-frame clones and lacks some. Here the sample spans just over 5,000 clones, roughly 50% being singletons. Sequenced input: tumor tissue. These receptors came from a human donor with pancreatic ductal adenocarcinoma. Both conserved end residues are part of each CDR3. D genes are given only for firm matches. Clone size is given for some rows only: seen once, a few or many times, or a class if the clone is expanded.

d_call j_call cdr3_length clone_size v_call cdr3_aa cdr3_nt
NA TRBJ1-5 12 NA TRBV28 CASQEGNQPQHF TGTGCCAGCCAAGAGGGAAATCAGCCCCAGCATTTT
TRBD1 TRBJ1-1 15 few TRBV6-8 CASSAKGALNTEAFF TGTGCCAGCAGTGCGAAGGGGGCTCTGAACACTGAAGCTTTCTTT
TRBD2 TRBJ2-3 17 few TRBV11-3 CASSQGAAGGRPDTQYF TGTGCCAGCAGCCAAGGGGCGGCGGGAGGGCGTCCAGATACGCAGTATTTT
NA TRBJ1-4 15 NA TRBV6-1 CASSEGAGTSEKLFF TGTGCCAGCAGTGAAGGGGCCGGGACAAGTGAAAAACTGTTTTTT
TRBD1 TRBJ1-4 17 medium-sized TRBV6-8 CASIGGGQGALREKLFF TGTGCCAGCATCGGCGGGGGACAGGGGGCGCTTAGGGAAAAACTGTTTTTT
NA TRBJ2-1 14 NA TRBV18 CASSRIQDYNKQFF TGTGCCAGCTCGCGAATCCAGGACTACAATAAGCAGTTCTTC
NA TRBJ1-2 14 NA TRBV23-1 CASSQGVQNYGYTF TGCGCCAGCAGTCAAGGAGTACAGAACTATGGCTACACCTTC
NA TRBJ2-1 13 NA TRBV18 CASSPSSYNEQFF TGTGCCAGCTCACCTTCCAGTTACAATGAGCAGTTCTTC
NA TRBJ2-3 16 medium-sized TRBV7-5 CASSNPRDSGTDTQYF TGTGCCAGCAGCAACCCCCGGGACAGTGGGACAGATACGCAGTATTTT
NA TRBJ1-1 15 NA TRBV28 CASTPNTGGNTEAFF TGTGCCAGCACCCCAAATACGGGGGGGAACACTGAAGCTTTCTTT
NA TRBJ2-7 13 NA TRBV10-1 CASSGKWGGEQYF TGCGCCAGCAGTGGAAAGTGGGGCGGCGAGCAGTACTTC
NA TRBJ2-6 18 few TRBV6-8 CASSDSRDSDSGANVLTF TGTGCCAGCAGTGATTCCCGGGACTCAGACTCTGGGGCCAACGTCCTGACTTTC
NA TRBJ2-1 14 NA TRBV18 CASSLSRGPNEQFF TGTGCCAGCTCACTTAGCAGAGGTCCCAATGAGCAGTTCTTC
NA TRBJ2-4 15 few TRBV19 CASGSIGAGENIQYF TGTGCCTCGGGCTCGATAGGAGCCGGGGAAAACATTCAGTACTTC
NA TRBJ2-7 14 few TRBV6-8 CASSSVAGRNEQYF TGTGCCAGCAGTTCGGTGGCGGGCAGGAACGAGCAGTACTTC
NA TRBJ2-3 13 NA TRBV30 CAWSAGSGYTQYF TGTGCCTGGAGTGCGGGGTCCGGGTATACGCAGTATTTT
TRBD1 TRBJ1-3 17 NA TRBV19 CASSMMTGQGYGNTIYF TGTGCCAGTAGTATGATGACCGGACAGGGGTACGGAAACACCATATATTTT
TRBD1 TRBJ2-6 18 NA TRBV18 CASSPLDRVPSGANVLTF TGTGCCAGCTCACCACTGGACAGGGTTCCCTCTGGGGCCAACGTCCTGACTTTC
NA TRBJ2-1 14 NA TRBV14 CASSQEWLVPEQFF TGTGCCAGCAGCCAAGAATGGTTGGTACCTGAGCAGTTCTTC
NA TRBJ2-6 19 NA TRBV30 CADTLPGPRESSGANVLTF TGTGCCGATACACTCCCGGGGCCGAGAGAAAGCTCTGGGGCCAACGTCCTGACTTTC
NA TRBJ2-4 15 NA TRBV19 CASSVLTLAKNIQYF TGTGCCAGTAGTGTCCTCACTCTAGCCAAAAACATTCAGTACTTC
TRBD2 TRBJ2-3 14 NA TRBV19 CASRREGLGDTQYF TGTGCCAGTAGGAGGGAGGGGCTGGGAGATACGCAGTATTTT
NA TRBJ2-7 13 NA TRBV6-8 CASSAGVAYEQYF TGTGCCAGCAGTGCCGGGGTTGCCTACGAGCAGTACTTC
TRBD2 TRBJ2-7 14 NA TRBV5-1 CASSSGLGGDEQYF TGCGCCAGCAGCTCCGGACTAGGCGGGGACGAGCAGTACTTC
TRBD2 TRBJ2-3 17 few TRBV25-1 CASSYRTSGNRGDTQYF TGTGCCAGCAGCTACAGGACTAGCGGGAACCGAGGAGATACGCAGTATTTT
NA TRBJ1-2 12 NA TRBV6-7 CASTPHVYGYTF TGTGCCAGCACCCCCCACGTCTATGGCTACACCTTC
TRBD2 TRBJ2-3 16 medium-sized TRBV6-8 CASSYASGRASDTQYF TGTGCCAGCAGTTACGCGAGCGGGAGGGCCAGTGATACGCAGTATTTT
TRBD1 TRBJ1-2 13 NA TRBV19 CASLTGQGDGYTF TGTGCCAGCCTGACCGGACAGGGCGATGGCTACACCTTC
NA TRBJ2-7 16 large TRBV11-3 CASSSPWRDPSYEQYF TGTGCCAGCAGCTCCCCCTGGCGGGATCCCTCCTACGAGCAGTACTTC
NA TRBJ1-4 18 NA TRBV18 CASSPQSRGLASGEKLFF TGTGCCAGCTCACCACAAAGTCGTGGCCTCGCAAGTGGGGAAAAACTGTTTTTT
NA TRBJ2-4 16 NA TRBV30 CAWSELVSAGRYIQYF TGTGCCTGGAGTGAGCTTGTTTCGGCAGGGAGGTACATTCAGTACTTC
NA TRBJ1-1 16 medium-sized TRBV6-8 CAISGGVLSSNTEAFF TGTGCCATCAGTGGAGGGGTGCTCAGCTCGAACACTGAAGCTTTCTTT
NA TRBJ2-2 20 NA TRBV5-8 CASSLFGGLSRMANTGELFF TGTGCCAGCAGCCTTTTTGGGGGACTCAGTCGAATGGCGAACACCGGGGAGCTGTTTTTT
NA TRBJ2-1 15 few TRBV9 CASSVWDNHYNEQFF TGTGCCAGCAGCGTATGGGACAACCATTACAATGAGCAGTTCTTC
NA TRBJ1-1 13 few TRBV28 CASSLQGVTEAFF TGTGCCAGCAGTTTACAGGGAGTCACTGAAGCTTTCTTT
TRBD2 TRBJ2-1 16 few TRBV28 CASSPQLSGRRYEQFF TGTGCCAGCAGTCCTCAACTAAGCGGGAGGAGGTATGAGCAGTTCTTC
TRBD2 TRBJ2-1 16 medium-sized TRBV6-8 CASSYSDTGTSGEQFF TGTGCCAGCAGTTATTCAGATACCGGGACTAGCGGCGAGCAGTTCTTC
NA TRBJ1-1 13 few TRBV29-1 CSVARWVNTEAFF TGCAGCGTTGCCCGGTGGGTGAACACTGAAGCTTTCTTT
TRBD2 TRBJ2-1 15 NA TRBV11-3 CASSLVPSGDNEQFF TGTGCCAGCAGCTTGGTTCCTAGCGGGGACAATGAGCAGTTCTTC